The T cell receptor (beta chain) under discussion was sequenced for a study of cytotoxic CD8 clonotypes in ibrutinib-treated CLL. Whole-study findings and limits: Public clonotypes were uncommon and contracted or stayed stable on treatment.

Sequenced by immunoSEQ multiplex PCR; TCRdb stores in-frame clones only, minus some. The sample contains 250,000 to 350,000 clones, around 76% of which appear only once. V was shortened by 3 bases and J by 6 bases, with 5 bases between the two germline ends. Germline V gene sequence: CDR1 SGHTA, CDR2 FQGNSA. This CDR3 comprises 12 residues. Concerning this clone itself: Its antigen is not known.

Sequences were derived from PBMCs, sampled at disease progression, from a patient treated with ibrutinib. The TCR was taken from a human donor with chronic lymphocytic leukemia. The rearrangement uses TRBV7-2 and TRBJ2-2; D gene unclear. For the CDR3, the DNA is TGTGCCAGCAGCTTCGTCCCCGGGGAGCTGTTTTTT. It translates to CASSFVPGELFF.